Shown below are 23 T cell receptor beta chains from a single sample sequenced in a study of cytomegalovirus exposure and HLA in healthy donors. Only in-frame clones appear in the TCRdb table, and some are missing; sequencing was by immunoSEQ multiplex PCR. The data show 150,000 to 200,000 clones, with roughly 83% seen just once and over 1.1% held by the top ten. Material: PBMCs. The receptor source for this set is a woman between 18 and 29 years old in good health and CMV-seronegative.

V is TRBV9 and J is TRBJ1-2, with 8 bases fitting TRBD1. Germline V gene data show CDR1 as SGDLS and CDR2 as YYNGEE. V shed 3 bases and J 6 bases; nucleotides not matched to a gene: 13. This CDR3 has 16 residues. CDR3 nucleotide sequence: TGTGCCAGCAGCGCAGGCCTGGGGACAGGTGATGATGGCTACACCTTC. Translated: CASSAGLGTGDDGYTF.

The chain employs TRBV7-6 and TRBJ2-2; 8 nucleotides agree with TRBD1. V dropped 5 bases and J dropped 0; count of bases not matched to a gene: 11. CDR3 length equals 18 residues. Per germline, CDR1 SGHVS and CDR2 FNYEAQ. This chain's CDR3 is CASSTRGAGGSNTGELFF. The CDR3 bases are TGTGCCAGCAGCACCCGAGGGGCAGGGGGCTCGAACACCGGGGAGCTGTTTTTT.

This clone came up once. The rearrangement uses TRBV25-1 and TRBJ1-1, with a possible D match to TRBD1 (6 bases). Germline values: CDR1 MGHDK, CDR2 SYGVNS. V shed 9 bases and J shed 5 bases, with 16 bases lying between them. This CDR3 is 13 amino acids long. CDR3 DNA sequence: TGTGCCAGTCATGCAGGGGAGTGGACTGAAGCTTTCTTT. The encoded protein is CASHAGEWTEAFF.

The chain recombines TRBV19 with TRBJ2-7, with a possible D match to TRBD2 (6 bases). Looked up from germline, CDR1 is LNHDA and CDR2 is SQIVND (reference sequence). The CDR3 runs 13 residues. V was trimmed by 6 bases and J by 4 bases, leaving 13 bases between them. The CDR3 bases are TGTGCCAGTAGCCACACTGGGGGGTACGAGCAGTACTTC. It translates to CASSHTGGYEQYF.

This clone was counted a few times. This chain joins TRBV6-4 and TRBJ2-6; TRBD2 is a possible D gene (6 bases). The V end lost 0 bases, the J end lost 0 bases, and 6 bases lay between the germline ends. The CDR3 contains 16 residues. Per germline, CDR1 MRHNA and CDR2 SNTAGT. In DNA, the CDR3 is TGTGCCAGCAGTGACTCGACTAGCTCTGGGGCCAACGTCCTGACTTTC. Translation: CASSDSTSSGANVLTF.

This clone was seen a single time. The rearrangement uses TRBV10-1 and TRBJ2-3, with a possible D match to TRBD1 (6 bases). The CDR3 has 12 residues. V was trimmed by 3 bases and J by 5 bases, leaving 6 bases between them. Germline V gene lookup returns CDR1 WNHNN and CDR2 SYGVQD (reference sequence). The DNA for the CDR3 is TGCGCCAGCAGTGAAGGGGGAGATACGCAGTATTTT. This gives the protein CASSEGGDTQYF.

The chain uses TRBV7-7 and TRBJ2-7; possibly TRBD2 for D (6 bases). This CDR3 has 15 amino acids. The germline V and J ends were trimmed by 5 bases and 2 bases, with 16 bases remaining between them. The germline CDR1 and CDR2 sequences are SSHAT and FNYEAQ (reference sequence). The CDR3: CASSPAWTGAYEQYF. DNA for the CDR3: TGTGCCAGCAGCCCGGCGTGGACGGGGGCCTACGAGCAGTACTTC.

The rearrangement links TRBV5-5 to TRBJ2-7, with D possibly being TRBD1 (6 bases). The germline gives CDR1 SGHKS, CDR2 YYEKEE (reference sequence). The ends were cut back, 4 bases at V and 1 base at J, with 12 bases in the middle. The CDR3 extends over 14 amino acids. The CDR3 loop reads CASSRYRESYEQYF. The CDR3 DNA reads as TGTGCCAGCAGCCGATACAGGGAGTCCTACGAGCAGTACTTC.

The rearrangement links TRBV6-1 to TRBJ2-2; 7 nucleotides line up with TRBD1. J gave up 0 bases and V 3 bases, and 10 bases lay outside the gene matches. Germline values: CDR1 MNHNS, CDR2 SASEGT. This CDR3 spans 18 amino acids. This CDR3 reads CASSDPMLTGANTGELFF. Written as DNA, the CDR3 is TGTGCCAGCAGTGACCCGATGCTTACAGGGGCGAACACCGGGGAGCTGTTTTTT.

CDR3 DNA sequence: TGCGCCAGCAGCTTGGCAATGGCGGGGGCCAACCAAGAGACCCAGTACTTC. Its translation is CASSLAMAGANQETQYF. This chain joins TRBV5-1 and TRBJ2-5; a possible D gene is TRBD2 (7 bases). Germline V lookup: CDR1 SGHRS, CDR2 YFSETQ. The V end lost 0 bases, the J end lost 0 bases, and 15 bases lay between the germline ends. This CDR3 has 17 amino acids.

This chain connects TRBV7-6 to TRBJ2-7, with 7 bases fitting TRBD1. CDR3 length: 13 amino acids. Losses at the gene ends were 5 bases for V and 2 bases for J; bases not matched to a gene: 3. CDR1 is SGHVS and CDR2 is FNYEAQ in the germline V gene. CDR3 protein: CASSLGQPYEQYF. The DNA of the CDR3 is TGTGCCAGCAGCCTGGGACAGCCCTACGAGCAGTACTTC.

V and J are TRBV5-1 and TRBJ1-1, with TRBD1 as a possible D gene (5 bases). Looked up from germline, CDR1 is SGHRS and CDR2 is YFSETQ. The CDR3 runs to 14 residues. V shed 0 bases and J shed 4 bases, with 10 bases lying between them. DNA of the CDR3: TGCGCCAGCAGCTTGGGGGAGGGGATCACTGAAGCTTTCTTT. It translates to CASSLGEGITEAFF.

The rearrangement joins TRBV6-5 to TRBJ1-1; D not resolved. The CDR3 is 14 residues long. Germline V gene sequence: CDR1 MNHEY, CDR2 SVGAGI. Trimming stripped 5 bases from V and 1 base from J, with 11 bases between. In DNA, the CDR3 is TGTGCCAGCAGTCCAAGAAATAGGAACACTGAAGCTTTCTTT. Translating gives CASSPRNRNTEAFF.

The chain has TRBV6-1 and TRBJ1-1; 8 bases fit TRBD1. Germline V gene data show CDR1 as MNHNS and CDR2 as SASEGT. The CDR3 extends over 13 amino acids. The V gene end was trimmed by 6 bases and the J gene end by 1 base; junction bases not matched to a gene: 1. The CDR3 protein is CASRTGANTEAFF. The CDR3 DNA reads TGTGCCAGCAGGACAGGGGCGAACACTGAAGCTTTCTTT.

The chain links TRBV12-5 to TRBJ1-5; 7 bases line up with TRBD1. Germline V gives CDR1 LGHNT, CDR2 FRNRAP. V trimming: 6 bases; J trimming: 4 bases; junction bases outside the gene matches: 6. The CDR3 loop spans 14 amino acids. Here the CDR3 reads CASGIEGANQPQHF. For the CDR3, the DNA is TGTGCTAGTGGCATAGAGGGGGCGAATCAGCCCCAGCATTTT. Complete variable domain (other parts from reference TRBV12-5 and TRBJ1-5): DARVTQTPRHKVTEMGQEVTMRCQPILGHNTVFWYRQTMMQGLELLAYFRNRAPLDDSGMPKDRFSAEMPDATLATLKIQPSEPRDSAVYFCASGIEGANQPQHFGDGTRLSIL.

The chain carries TRBV4-1 and TRBJ2-1, with TRBD2 matching 7 bases. Unmatched junction bases numbered 4, after V lost 0 bases and J lost 2 bases. From germline, CDR1 is MGHRA and CDR2 YSYEKL. The CDR3 is made up of 16 amino acids. The CDR3 is CASSQDMAGAYNEQFF. CDR3 bases: TGCGCCAGCAGCCAAGATATGGCGGGGGCCTACAATGAGCAGTTCTTC.

V is TRBV27 and J is TRBJ1-5; TRBD1 is a possible D gene (6 bases). Germline V gene lookup returns CDR1 MNHEY and CDR2 SMNVEV (reference sequence). The length of the CDR3 is 16 residues. V was pared by 5 bases and J by 4 bases, with 18 bases between. CDR3 DNA: TGTGCCAGCAGTCCCGCTCCGTACAGGGAGAATCAGCCCCAGCATTTT. Amino acids: CASSPAPYRENQPQHF.

The chain combines TRBV27 with TRBJ2-3, with 9 bases that match TRBD1. Germline values: CDR1 MNHEY, CDR2 SMNVEV (reference sequence). Unmatched junction bases numbered 9, after V lost 2 bases and J lost 0 bases. This CDR3 contains 18 residues. CDR3 in amino acids: CASSLVTGGPVSTDTQYF. The CDR3 region has the DNA TGTGCCAGCAGTTTAGTTACAGGGGGCCCGGTGAGCACAGATACGCAGTATTTT.

This chain joins TRBV4-1 and TRBJ1-2; D not resolved. The CDR3 contains 15 residues. V lost 1 base, J lost 0 bases, and 9 bases lay in between. Germline values: CDR1 MGHRA, CDR2 YSYEKL. CDR3: CASSQVKLANYGYTF. For the CDR3, the DNA is TGCGCCAGCAGCCAAGTCAAGTTAGCTAACTATGGCTACACCTTC.

This clone came up once. In DNA form, the CDR3 reads TGTGCCAGCAGACCAGACCGTCAGGGGTACGAGCAGTACTTC. Translated, it gives CASRPDRQGYEQYF. This chain uses TRBV6-5 with TRBJ2-7; D is possibly TRBD1 (6 bases). CDR1 and CDR2 from the germline V gene are MNHEY and SVGAGI. The CDR3 has 14 residues. V was trimmed by 6 bases and J by 4 bases, leaving 16 bases between them.

The V gene is TRBV5-5, the J gene TRBJ1-3; D remains unclear. CDR1 is SGHKS, CDR2 YYEKEE, per germline (reference sequence). With 4 bases removed from V and 4 bases from J, the gap between germline ends came to 12 bases. The CDR3 totals 14 residues. As DNA, the CDR3 is TGTGCCAGCAGCGACACGGTCAAAGGAAACACCATATATTTT. Translating gives CASSDTVKGNTIYF. The whole variable domain, filled in from reference TRBV5-5 and TRBJ1-3, reads DAGVTQSPTHLIKTRGQQVTLRCSPISGHKSVSWYQQVLGQGPQFIFQYYEKEERGRGNFPDRFSARQFPNYSSELNVNALLLGDSALYLCASSDTVKGNTIYFGEGSWLTVV.

The chain links TRBV25-1 to TRBJ2-1, with D perhaps TRBD2 (6 bases). The germline V gene encodes CDR1 MGHDK and CDR2 SYGVNS. V lost 5 bases to trimming and J lost 1 base, with 18 bases between them. This CDR3 region has 17 residues. CDR3: CASSLLSVGGSYNEQFF. Written as DNA, the CDR3 is TGTGCCAGCAGTCTCCTCAGTGTGGGGGGATCCTACAATGAGCAGTTCTTC.

The rearrangement uses TRBV4-1 and TRBJ2-7; TRBD1 agrees at 7 bases. Germline CDR1 MGHRA, CDR2 YSYEKL. The CDR3 length is 15 residues. The J segment lost 8 bases and the V segment lost 3 bases, leaving 13 bases of the junction unmatched. The CDR3 sequence: CASSQTGLDGTKQYF. Written as DNA, the CDR3 is TGCGCCAGCAGCCAGACAGGGTTGGACGGGACCAAGCAGTACTTC.